This T cell receptor (beta chain) was recorded in a study of blood T cell repertoires in COVID-19. Looking at the study overall: COVID-19 samples from acute and convalescent phases originated in the United States, Italy and Spain.

Profiled with immunoSEQ multiplex PCR; TCRdb holds only in-frame clones, not every one. The data hold about 160,000 clones, with 80% to 95% observed a single time. The V end lost 8 bases, the J end lost 5 bases, and 9 bases lay between the germline ends. The CDR3 has 11 residues. Per germline, CDR1 SGHTA and CDR2 FQGTGA. Sequenced input: peripheral blood. The receptor was derived from a woman between 50 and 59 years old with acute or convalescent COVID-19. The chain couples TRBV7-3 to TRBJ1-1; D is unresolved. Written as DNA, the CDR3 is TGTGCCAGCGGTACGGAGACTGAAGCTTTCTTT. This translates into CASGTETEAFF.